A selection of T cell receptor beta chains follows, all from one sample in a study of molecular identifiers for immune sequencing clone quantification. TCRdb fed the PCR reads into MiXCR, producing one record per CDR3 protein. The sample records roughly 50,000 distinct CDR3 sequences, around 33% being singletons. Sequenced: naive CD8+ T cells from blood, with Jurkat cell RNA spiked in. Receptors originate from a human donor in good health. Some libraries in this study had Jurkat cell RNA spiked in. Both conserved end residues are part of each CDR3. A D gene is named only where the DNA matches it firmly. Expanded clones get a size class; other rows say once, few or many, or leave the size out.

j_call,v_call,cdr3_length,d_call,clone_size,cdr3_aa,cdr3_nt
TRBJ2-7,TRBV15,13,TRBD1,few,CATSVQGKDEQYF,TGTGCCACCAGCGTACAGGGGAAGGACGAGCAGTACTTC
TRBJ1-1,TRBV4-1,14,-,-,CASSQLPLNTEAFF,TGCGCCAGCAGCCAGTTACCGTTGAACACTGAAGCTTTCTTT
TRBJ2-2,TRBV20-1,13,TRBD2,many,CSATQAGGTELFF,TGCAGTGCTACTCAAGCGGGAGGGACAGAACTGTTTTTT
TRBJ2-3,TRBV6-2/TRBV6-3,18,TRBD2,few,CASSQPPTSGPSTDTQYF,TGTGCCAGCAGTCAACCCCCGACTAGCGGGCCCAGCACAGATACGCAGTATTTT
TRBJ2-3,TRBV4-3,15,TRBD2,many,CASSPGTSFTDTQYF,TGCGCCAGCAGCCCGGGGACTAGCTTCACAGATACGCAGTATTTT
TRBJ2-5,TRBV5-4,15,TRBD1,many,CASSLEQGPPETQYF,TGTGCCAGCAGCCTGGAACAGGGGCCCCCGGAGACCCAGTACTTC
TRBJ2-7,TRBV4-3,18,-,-,CASSQDRSGGAGLYEQYF,TGCGCCAGCAGCCAAGACCGGTCAGGCGGGGCGGGATTATACGAGCAGTACTTC
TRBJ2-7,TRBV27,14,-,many,CASSAAGISYEQYF,TGTGCCAGCAGTGCTGCTGGTATTTCCTACGAGCAGTACTTC
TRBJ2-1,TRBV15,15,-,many,CATSRDVAGNNEQFF,TGTGCCACCAGCAGAGATGTGGCAGGGAACAATGAGCAGTTCTTC
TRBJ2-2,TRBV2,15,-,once,CASCVKGAGAGELFF,TGTGCCAGCTGTGTCAAGGGGGCGGGAGCCGGGGAGCTGTTTTTT
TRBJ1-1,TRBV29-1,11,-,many,CSVEDLQGAFF,TGCAGCGTTGAAGATCTCCAGGGGGCTTTCTTT
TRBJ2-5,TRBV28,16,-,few,CASSLSEVYLGKTQYF,TGTGCCAGCAGTTTATCTGAGGTCTACCTGGGGAAGACCCAGTACTTC
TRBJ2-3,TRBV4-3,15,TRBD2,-,CASSLAGRDADTQYF,TGCGCCAGCAGCCTAGCGGGACGGGACGCAGATACGCAGTATTTT
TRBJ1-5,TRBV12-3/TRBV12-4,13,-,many,CASSKLHNQPQHF,TGTGCCAGCAGCAAACTCCACAATCAGCCCCAGCATTTT
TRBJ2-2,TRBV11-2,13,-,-,CASSSLITGELFF,TGTGCCAGCAGCTCACTCATTACCGGGGAGCTGTTTTTT
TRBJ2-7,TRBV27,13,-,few,CASSLDSAYEQYF,TGTGCCAGCAGTCTGGACTCGGCCTACGAGCAGTACTTC
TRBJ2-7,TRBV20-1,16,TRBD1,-,CSARSHDRDRVYEQYF,TGCAGTGCCAGAAGCCACGATCGGGACAGGGTCTACGAGCAGTACTTC
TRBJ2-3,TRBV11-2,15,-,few,CASSNPWVSTDTQYF,TGTGCCAGCAGCAACCCCTGGGTTAGCACAGATACGCAGTATTTT
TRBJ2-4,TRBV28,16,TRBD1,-,CASSLQRRTGENIQYF,TGTGCCAGCAGTTTACAGCGCCGGACAGGGGAGAACATTCAGTACTTC
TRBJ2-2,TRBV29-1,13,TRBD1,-,CSVPGQGTGEQFF,TGCAGCGTTCCGGGACAGGGTACCGGGGAGCAGTTTTTT
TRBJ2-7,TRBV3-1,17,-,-,CASSQVAFSGSSYEQCF,TGTGCCAGCAGCCAAGTGGCCTTTAGCGGCAGCTCCTACGAGCAGTGCTTT
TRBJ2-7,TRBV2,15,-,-,CASSEVRRSPYEQYF,TGTGCCAGCAGTGAAGTCCGTAGGAGCCCCTACGAGCAGTACTTC
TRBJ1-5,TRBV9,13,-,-,CACSLYGNQPQHF,TGTGCCTGCAGCCTATACGGCAATCAGCCCCAGCATTTT
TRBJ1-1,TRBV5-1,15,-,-,CASSLDLAPNTEAFF,TGCGCCAGCAGCTTGGATCTGGCGCCGAACACTGAAGCTTTCTTT
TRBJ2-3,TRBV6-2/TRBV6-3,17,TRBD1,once,CASCIWTGTMSTDTQYF,TGTGCCAGCTGTATTTGGACAGGGACCATGTCGACAGATACGCAGTATTTT
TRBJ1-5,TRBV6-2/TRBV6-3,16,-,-,CASGHREVYSNQPQHF,TGTGCCAGCGGCCACCGGGAGGTCTATAGCAATCAGCCCCAGCATTTT
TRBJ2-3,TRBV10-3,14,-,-,CAISDPGGTDTQYF,TGTGCCATCAGTGACCCGGGAGGCACAGATACGCAGTATTTT
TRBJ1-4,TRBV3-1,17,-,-,CASSQGWQALQEEKLFF,TGTGCCAGCAGCCAAGGGTGGCAGGCATTACAGGAAGAAAAACTGTTTTTT
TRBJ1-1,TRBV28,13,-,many,CASRIGRVTEAFF,TGTGCCAGCAGGATAGGGAGGGTCACTGAAGCTTTCTTT
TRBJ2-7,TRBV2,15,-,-,CASRGTEGGTYEQYF,TGTGCCAGCAGGGGGACGGAGGGGGGGACCTACGAGCAGTACTTC
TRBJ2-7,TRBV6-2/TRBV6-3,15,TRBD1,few,CASSVTGTGAYEQYF,TGTGCCAGCAGCGTTACCGGGACAGGAGCCTACGAGCAGTACTTC
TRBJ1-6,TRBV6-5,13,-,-,CASSWNRNLPLHF,TGTGCCAGCAGTTGGAACCGGAATTTACCCCTCCACTTT
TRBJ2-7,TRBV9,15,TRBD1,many,CASSSSDRVSYEQYF,TGTGCCAGCAGTAGCTCCGACAGGGTATCCTACGAGCAGTACTTC
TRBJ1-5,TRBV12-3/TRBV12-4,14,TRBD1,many,CASSPGQGYQPQHF,TGTGCCAGCAGTCCGGGACAGGGTTATCAGCCCCAGCATTTT
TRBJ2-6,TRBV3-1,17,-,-,CASSQGPVYSGANVLTF,TGTGCCAGCAGCCAAGGACCAGTTTACTCTGGGGCCAACGTCCTGACTTTC
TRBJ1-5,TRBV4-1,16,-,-,CASSQDHLYSSQPQHF,TGCGCCAGCAGCCAAGATCACTTATATAGCAGTCAGCCCCAGCATTTT
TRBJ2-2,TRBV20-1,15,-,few,CSAWSRLTNTGELFF,TGCAGTGCTTGGTCCAGGCTAACGAACACCGGGGAGCTGTTTTTT
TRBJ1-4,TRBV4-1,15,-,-,CASGQDVVSGEKLFF,TGCGCCAGCGGCCAAGATGTGGTGTCTGGGGAAAAACTGTTTTTT
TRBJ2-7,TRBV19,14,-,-,CASSITGITYEQYF,TGTGCCAGTAGTATAACAGGGATAACCTACGAGCAGTACTTC
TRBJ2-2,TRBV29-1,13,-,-,CSAGEQNTGELFF,TGCAGCGCCGGGGAACAGAACACCGGGGAGCTGTTTTTT
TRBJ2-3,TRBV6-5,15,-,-,CASSSPPLGTDTQYF,TGTGCCAGCAGTTCCCCACCCCTGGGCACAGATACGCAGTATTTT
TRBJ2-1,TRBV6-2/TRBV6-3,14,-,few,CASSFWELVDEQFF,TGTGCCAGCAGTTTCTGGGAGTTGGTGGATGAGCAGTTCTTC
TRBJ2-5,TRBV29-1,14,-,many,CSVERQGKGETQYF,TGCAGCGTTGAAAGGCAGGGGAAAGGAGAGACCCAGTACTTC
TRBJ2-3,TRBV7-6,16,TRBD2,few,CASSSPSGSRTDTQYF,TGTGCCAGCAGCTCCCCTAGCGGGAGTCGCACAGATACGCAGTATTTT
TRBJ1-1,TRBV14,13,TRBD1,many,CASRIQGDTEAFF,TGTGCCAGCAGGATACAGGGGGACACTGAAGCTTTCTTT
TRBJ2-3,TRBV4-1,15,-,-,CASSHQSPSTATQYF,TGCGCCAGCAGCCACCAGTCGCCAAGCACAGCTACGCAGTATTTT
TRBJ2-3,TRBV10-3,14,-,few,CAIAGATSTDTQYF,TGTGCCATCGCCGGGGCTACCTCCACAGATACGCAGTATTTT
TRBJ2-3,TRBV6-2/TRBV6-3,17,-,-,CASSYGSPRGRTDTQYF,TGTGCCAGCAGTTACGGGAGCCCTAGAGGGAGGACAGATACGCAGTATTTT
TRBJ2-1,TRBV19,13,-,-,CASSMGVRYEQFF,TGTGCCAGTAGTATGGGGGTTCGTTACGAGCAGTTCTTC
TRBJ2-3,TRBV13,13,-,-,CASSITRDPTTYF,TGTGCCAGCAGCATCACCCGGGACCCGACCACGTATTTT
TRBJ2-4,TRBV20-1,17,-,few,CSASVLPRSSAKNIQYF,TGCAGTGCTAGCGTCTTGCCCAGGTCATCAGCCAAAAACATTCAGTACTTC
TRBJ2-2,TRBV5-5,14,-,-,CASSLAPGTGELFF,TGTGCCAGCAGCTTGGCCCCAGGCACCGGGGAGCTGTTTTTT
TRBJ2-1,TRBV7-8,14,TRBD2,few,CASSRLAGENEQFF,TGTGCCAGCAGCCGACTAGCGGGAGAGAATGAGCAGTTCTTC
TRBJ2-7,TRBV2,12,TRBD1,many,CASLGQTYEQYF,TGTGCCAGCCTGGGACAGACCTACGAGCAGTACTTC